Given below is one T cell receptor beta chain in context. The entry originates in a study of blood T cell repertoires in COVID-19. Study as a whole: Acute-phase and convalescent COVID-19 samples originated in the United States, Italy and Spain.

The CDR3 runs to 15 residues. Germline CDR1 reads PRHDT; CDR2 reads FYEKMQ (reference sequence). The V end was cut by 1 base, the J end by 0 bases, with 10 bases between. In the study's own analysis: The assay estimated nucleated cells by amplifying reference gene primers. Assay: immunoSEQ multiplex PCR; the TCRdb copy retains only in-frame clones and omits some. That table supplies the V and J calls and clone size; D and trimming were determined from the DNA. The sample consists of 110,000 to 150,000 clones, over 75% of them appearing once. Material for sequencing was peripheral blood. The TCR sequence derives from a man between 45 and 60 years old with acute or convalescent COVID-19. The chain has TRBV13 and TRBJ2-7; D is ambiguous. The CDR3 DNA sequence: TGTGCCAGCAGCTTAGTGGGCAGAAGCTCCTACGAGCAGTACTTC. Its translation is CASSLVGRSSYEQYF. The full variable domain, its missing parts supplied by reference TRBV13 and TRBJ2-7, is AAGVIQSPRHLIKEKRETATLKCYPIPRHDTVYWYQQGPGQDPQFLISFYEKMQSDKGSIPDRFSAQQFSDYHSELNMSSLELGDSALYFCASSLVGRSSYEQYFGPGTRLTVT.